This T cell receptor beta chain was recorded in a study of early stage breast cancer tumors. Study background: About 80% of the 16 invasive tumors were ER+, PR+ and HER2-. General study results and limits: Commonly generated sequences made up most enriched TCRB sequences shared between patients. Compared with adjacent normal breast, tumors showed about 2.5-fold denser, more clonal T cells.

Details on this clone: Its antigen is unidentified.

This CDR3 contains 13 residues. The V end was cut by 1 base, the J end by 4 bases, with 5 bases between. The germline gives CDR1 MNHNY, CDR2 SVGAGI (reference sequence). Each sample had two DNA replicates, 0.5 to 0.65 ug blood or about 1.5 ug tissue. Sequencing was performed with immunoSEQ multiplex PCR; in TCRdb, only in-frame clones are kept and a portion is missing. This table holds tens of thousands of clones, roughly 80% found once. This clonotype originated in a young adult with breast cancer. The chain has TRBV6-6 and TRBJ1-5; D is unclear. The sequencing input was breast tumor tissue. Written as DNA, the CDR3 is TGTGCCAGCAGTTACTACGAGAATCAGCCCCAGCATTTT. It encodes CASSYYENQPQHF.